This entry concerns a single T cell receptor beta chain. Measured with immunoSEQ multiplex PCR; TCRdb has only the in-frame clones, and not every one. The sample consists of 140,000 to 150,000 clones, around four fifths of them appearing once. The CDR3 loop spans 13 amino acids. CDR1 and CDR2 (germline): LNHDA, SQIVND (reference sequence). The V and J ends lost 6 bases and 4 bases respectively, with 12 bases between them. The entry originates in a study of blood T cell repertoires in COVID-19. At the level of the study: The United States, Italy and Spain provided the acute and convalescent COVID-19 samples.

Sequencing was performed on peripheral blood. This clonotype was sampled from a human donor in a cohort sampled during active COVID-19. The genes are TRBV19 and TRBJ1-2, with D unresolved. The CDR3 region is CASRLLDGYGYTF. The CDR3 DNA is TGTGCCAGTAGATTACTCGATGGCTATGGCTACACCTTC.